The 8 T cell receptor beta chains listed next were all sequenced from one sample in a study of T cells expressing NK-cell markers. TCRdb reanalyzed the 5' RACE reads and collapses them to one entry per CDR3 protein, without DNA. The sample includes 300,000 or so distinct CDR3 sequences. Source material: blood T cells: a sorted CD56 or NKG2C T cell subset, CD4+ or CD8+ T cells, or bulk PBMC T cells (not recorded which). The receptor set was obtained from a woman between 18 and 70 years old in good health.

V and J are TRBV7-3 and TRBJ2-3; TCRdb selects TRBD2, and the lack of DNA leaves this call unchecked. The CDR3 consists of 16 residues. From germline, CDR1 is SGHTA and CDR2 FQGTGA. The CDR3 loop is CASSFIGSPSTDTQYF.

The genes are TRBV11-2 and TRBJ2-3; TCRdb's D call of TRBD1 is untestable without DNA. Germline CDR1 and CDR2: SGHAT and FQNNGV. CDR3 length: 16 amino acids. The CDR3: CASSPARGRLTDTQYF.

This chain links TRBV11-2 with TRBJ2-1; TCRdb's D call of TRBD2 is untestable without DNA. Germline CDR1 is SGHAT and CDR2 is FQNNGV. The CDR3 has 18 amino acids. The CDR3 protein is CASSPPPSGDLVLDEQFF.

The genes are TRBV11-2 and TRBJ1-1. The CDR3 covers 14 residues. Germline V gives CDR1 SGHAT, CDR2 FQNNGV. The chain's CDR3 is CASSLVERNTEAFF.

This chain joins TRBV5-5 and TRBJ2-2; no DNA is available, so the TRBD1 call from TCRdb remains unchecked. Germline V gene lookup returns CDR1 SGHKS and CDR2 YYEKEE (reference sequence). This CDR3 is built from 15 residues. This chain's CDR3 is CASDRGGPNTGELFF.

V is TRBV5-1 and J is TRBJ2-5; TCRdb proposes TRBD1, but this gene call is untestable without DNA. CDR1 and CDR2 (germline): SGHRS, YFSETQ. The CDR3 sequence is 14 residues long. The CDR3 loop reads CASSRLSAWETQYF.

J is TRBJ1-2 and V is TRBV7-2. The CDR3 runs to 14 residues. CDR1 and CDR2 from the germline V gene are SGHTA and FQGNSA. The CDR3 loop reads CASSLGTPNYGYTF.

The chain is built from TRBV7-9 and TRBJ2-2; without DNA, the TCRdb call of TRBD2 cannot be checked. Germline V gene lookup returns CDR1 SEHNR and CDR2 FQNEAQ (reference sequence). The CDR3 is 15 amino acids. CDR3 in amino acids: CASSSGLAGTGELFF.